Listed below are T cell receptor beta chains from one sample, sequenced in a study of T cell responses to AZD1222 COVID-19 vaccine. Produced via immunoSEQ multiplex PCR; TCRdb's table is partial and in-frame only. The table includes about 140,000 clones, roughly 90% detected once. The specimen was peripheral blood, collected 28 days after the second AZD1222 dose. All receptors come from an adult who received the AZD1222 COVID-19 vaccine. Both conserved end residues are part of each CDR3. A D gene is named only where the DNA matches it firmly. Rows may omit the clone size; those that give it use once, few, many or a size class.

.	TRBV2	.	TRBJ2-7	CATKAFRDSGSYEQYF	TGTGCCACAAAGGCTTTTCGGGACTCAGGCTCCTACGAGCAGTACTTC
TRBD1	TRBV2	.	TRBJ1-6	CASSDGTVTTPLHF	TGTGCCAGCAGTGACGGGACAGTAACAACACCCCTCCACTTT
.	TRBV30	.	TRBJ2-1	CAWSVRALTNEQFF	TGTGCCTGGAGTGTAAGAGCTTTGACCAATGAGCAGTTCTTC
TRBD1	TRBV9	.	TRBJ2-1	CASSATGSSYNEQFF	TGTGCCAGCAGCGCGACAGGGAGCTCCTACAATGAGCAGTTCTTC
.	TRBV6-5	.	TRBJ2-1	CASSLAAGYYNEQFF	TGTGCCAGCAGTTTGGCGGCGGGTTACTACAATGAGCAGTTCTTC
TRBD1	TRBV2	once	TRBJ1-2	CASSEALLRDRALEGYTF	TGTGCCAGCAGTGAAGCGCTTCTACGGGACAGGGCTTTGGAGGGCTACACCTTC
.	TRBV12-3/TRBV12-4	.	TRBJ1-6	CASREMGDSPLHF	TGTGCCAGCAGGGAGATGGGGGATTCACCCCTCCACTTT
TRBD1	TRBV30	.	TRBJ1-6	CAWSVRDSLNSPLHF	TGTGCCTGGAGTGTAAGGGACAGTCTTAATTCACCCCTCCACTTT
.	TRBV2	.	TRBJ1-5	CASSDSRGPYNQPQHF	TGTGCCAGCTCGGACAGCCGGGGGCCTTACAATCAGCCCCAGCATTTT
.	TRBV1	.	TRBJ2-7	CTSRNLIRDPSSYEQYF	TGCACCAGCCGCAATCTTATCCGGGATCCTTCGAGCTACGAGCAGTACTTC
.	TRBV18	.	TRBJ2-2	CASSPQGNTGELFF	TGTGCCAGCTCGCCACAGGGGAACACCGGGGAGCTGTTTTTT
.	TRBV5-1	.	TRBJ1-3	CASSSDRPADTIYF	TGCGCCAGCAGCTCAGACAGGCCGGCGGACACCATATATTTT
TRBD2	TRBV4-3	.	TRBJ2-1	CASSQDRTSGSYEQFF	TGCGCCAGCAGCCAAGATAGGACTAGCGGGAGTTATGAGCAGTTCTTC
.	TRBV29-1	.	TRBJ1-1	CSVEMRYVLNTEAFF	TGCAGCGTTGAAATGAGGTACGTTTTGAACACTGAAGCTTTCTTT
TRBD1	TRBV6-5	.	TRBJ1-3	CASNRDRGSGNTIYF	TGTGCCAGCAACCGGGACAGGGGATCTGGAAACACCATATATTTT
.	TRBV19	once	TRBJ1-5	CASSIGINQPQHF	TGTGCCAGTAGTATCGGTATCAATCAGCCCCAGCATTTT
.	TRBV12-3/TRBV12-4	.	TRBJ1-2	CASRLTGNYGYTF	TGTGCCAGCAGACTTACAGGGAACTATGGCTACACCTTC
TRBD1	TRBV11-2	.	TRBJ1-1	CASSRTGGGGEAFF	TGTGCCAGCAGCCGGACAGGGGGAGGAGGTGAAGCTTTCTTT
.	TRBV4-1	.	TRBJ1-5	CASSQGPSIPANNQPQHF	TGCGCCAGCAGCCAAGGCCCCTCTATTCCGGCCAACAATCAGCCCCAGCATTTT
.	TRBV7-6	.	TRBJ2-1	CASSLERWGAKNEQFF	TGTGCCAGCAGCTTAGAAAGGTGGGGCGCGAAGAATGAGCAGTTCTTC
.	TRBV5-1	.	TRBJ2-5	CASSGGVELETQYF	TGCGCCAGCAGCGGCGGTGTCGAACTGGAGACCCAGTACTTC
TRBD1	TRBV6-2/TRBV6-3	once	TRBJ2-3	CASSTGQGADTQYF	TGTGCCAGCAGTACGGGACAGGGGGCAGATACGCAGTATTTT
TRBD1	TRBV5-1	.	TRBJ1-1	CASSLASTGTGGAWAFF	TGCGCCAGCAGCTTGGCCTCAACCGGGACAGGGGGCGCCTGGGCTTTCTTT
.	TRBV5-1	.	TRBJ2-3	CASTGGNTQYF	TGCGCCAGCACAGGGGGGAATACGCAGTATTTT
.	TRBV6-5	.	TRBJ1-2	CASSYGAELGYTF	TGTGCCAGCAGTTACGGAGCAGAGCTTGGCTACACCTTC
.	TRBV5-4	.	TRBJ2-7	CASNIRGAYEQYF	TGTGCCAGCAACATAAGAGGTGCCTACGAGCAGTACTTC
.	TRBV9	.	TRBJ1-1	CASSRQTMNTEAFF	TGTGCCAGCAGCCGACAAACCATGAACACTGAAGCTTTCTTT
.	TRBV27	.	TRBJ2-5	CASSFPGGTQYF	TGTGCCAGCAGTTTTCCCGGCGGGACCCAGTACTTC
.	TRBV19	.	TRBJ1-1	CASNRGNTEAFF	TGTGCCTCAAATAGGGGAAACACTGAAGCTTTCTTT
TRBD1	TRBV7-8	.	TRBJ1-5	CASSSQGYGNQPQHF	TGTGCCAGCAGCTCACAGGGGTATGGGAATCAGCCCCAGCATTTT
TRBD1	TRBV27	.	TRBJ2-1	CATGTGLGNEQFF	TGTGCCACCGGGACAGGGCTTGGCAATGAGCAGTTCTTC
.	TRBV9	few	TRBJ2-5	CASSQGGDSVYQETQYF	TGTGCCAGCAGCCAGGGAGGGGACAGTGTATACCAAGAGACCCAGTACTTC
.	TRBV10-2	.	TRBJ1-1	CASSDKWGTEAFF	TGCGCCAGCAGTGATAAGTGGGGCACTGAAGCTTTCTTT
.	TRBV10-3	.	TRBJ1-2	CAISVGTAISYTF	TGTGCCATCAGTGTTGGGACTGCCATCAGCTACACCTTC
.	TRBV27	.	TRBJ1-1	CASRPLEARGSTEAFF	TGTGCCAGCAGACCCTTGGAGGCCAGGGGCAGTACTGAAGCTTTCTTT
TRBD2	TRBV11-3	once	TRBJ2-3	CASSLNGLAVLPSTDTQYF	TGTGCCAGCAGCTTAAATGGACTAGCGGTCCTTCCGAGCACAGATACGCAGTATTTT
.	TRBV4-1	.	TRBJ2-3	CASSQEGPGQGDTQYF	TGCGCCAGCAGCCAGGAGGGCCCAGGTCAGGGTGATACGCAGTATTTT
TRBD2	TRBV11-2	.	TRBJ2-7	CASSSVGGVYEQYF	TGTGCCAGCAGCTCAGTCGGGGGGGTCTACGAGCAGTACTTC
.	TRBV13	.	TRBJ2-5	CASSRRRAEVQETQYF	TGTGCCAGCAGCCGACGACGTGCCGAGGTCCAAGAGACCCAGTACTTC
.	TRBV7-2	.	TRBJ1-3	CASQDGSSGNTIYF	TGTGCCAGCCAAGACGGGAGCTCTGGAAACACCATATATTTT
.	TRBV28	.	TRBJ1-1	CASSLFGGPNTEAFF	TGTGCCAGCAGTTTATTTGGGGGGCCGAACACTGAAGCTTTCTTT
TRBD1	TRBV6-2/TRBV6-3	.	TRBJ1-1	CASSPGQLANTEAFF	TGTGCCAGCAGTCCGGGACAGCTAGCCAACACTGAAGCTTTCTTT
.	TRBV21-1	few	TRBJ2-1	CASSNGQGAGCNEQFF	TGTGCCAGCAGCAATGGTCAGGGGGCCGGATGCAATGAGCAGTTCTTC